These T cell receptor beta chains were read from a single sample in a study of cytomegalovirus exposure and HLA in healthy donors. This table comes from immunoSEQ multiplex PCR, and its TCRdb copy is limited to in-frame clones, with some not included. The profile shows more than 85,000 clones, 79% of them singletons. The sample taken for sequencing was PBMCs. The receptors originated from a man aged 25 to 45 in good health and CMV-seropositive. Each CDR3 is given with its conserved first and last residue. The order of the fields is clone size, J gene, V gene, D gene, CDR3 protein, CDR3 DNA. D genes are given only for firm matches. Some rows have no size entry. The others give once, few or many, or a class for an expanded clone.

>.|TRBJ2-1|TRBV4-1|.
CASSQIDPGYNEQFF
TGCGCCAGCAGCCAAATTGACCCGGGCTACAATGAGCAGTTCTTC
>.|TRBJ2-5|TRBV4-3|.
CASSQGISGQETQYF
TGCGCCAGCAGCCAGGGTATTAGCGGTCAAGAGACCCAGTACTTC
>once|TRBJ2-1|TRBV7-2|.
CASSPGWGWDEQFF
TGTGCCAGCAGCCCAGGGTGGGGATGGGATGAGCAGTTCTTC
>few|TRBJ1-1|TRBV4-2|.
CASSQAAATGSGIAFF
TGTGCCAGCAGCCAAGCGGCCGCAACGGGTTCCGGGATAGCTTTCTTT
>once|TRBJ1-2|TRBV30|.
CAWITSGYGYTF
TGTGCCTGGATAACTTCCGGGTATGGCTACACCTTC
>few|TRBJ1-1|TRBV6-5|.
CASSPRVVRTEAFF
TGTGCCAGCAGTCCCAGGGTGGTGAGGACTGAAGCTTTCTTT
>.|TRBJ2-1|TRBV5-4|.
CASHRTGDNEQFF
TGTGCCAGCCACCGGACTGGGGACAATGAGCAGTTCTTC
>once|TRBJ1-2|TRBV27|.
CASSRDNSNYGYTF
TGTGCCAGCAGTCGGGACAACTCTAACTATGGCTACACCTTC
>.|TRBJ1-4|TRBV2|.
CASSLEQGEKLFF
TGTGCCAGCAGCCTGGAACAGGGTGAAAAACTGTTTTTT
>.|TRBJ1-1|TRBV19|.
CASSIGNLPSTEAFF
TGTGCCAGTAGTATAGGAAACCTACCTAGCACTGAAGCTTTCTTT
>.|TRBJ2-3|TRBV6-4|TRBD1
CASIGGQGENTQYF
TGTGCCAGCATTGGGGGACAGGGGGAGAATACGCAGTATTTT
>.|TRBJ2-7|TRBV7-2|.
CASSPRSGPYEQYF
TGTGCCAGCAGCCCACGTTCTGGGCCCTACGAGCAGTACTTC
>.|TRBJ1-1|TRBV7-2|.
CASSSYYTEAFF
TGTGCCAGCAGCTCCTATTACACTGAAGCTTTCTTT
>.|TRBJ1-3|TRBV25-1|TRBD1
CASSDSLTPDRGENTIYF
TGTGCCAGCAGTGACTCTCTTACACCGGACAGGGGCGAAAACACCATATATTTT
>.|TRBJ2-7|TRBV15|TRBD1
CATSRDRGEQYF
TGTGCCACCAGCAGGGACAGGGGCGAGCAGTACTTC
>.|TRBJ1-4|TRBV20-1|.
CSAWRSEKLFF
TGCAGTGCCTGGAGGTCTGAAAAACTGTTTTTT
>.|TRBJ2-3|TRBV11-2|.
CASSYWDTSTDTQYF
TGTGCCAGCAGCTACTGGGACACGAGCACAGATACGCAGTATTTT
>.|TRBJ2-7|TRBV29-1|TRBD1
CSVELSGQGAYEQYF
TGCAGCGTTGAACTTTCGGGACAGGGGGCCTACGAGCAGTACTTC
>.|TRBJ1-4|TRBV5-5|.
CASSLSGNNEKLFF
TGTGCCAGCAGCTTGTCCGGGAATAATGAAAAACTGTTTTTT
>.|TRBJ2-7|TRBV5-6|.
CASSQKYEQYF
TGTGCCAGCAGCCAGAAATACGAGCAGTACTTC
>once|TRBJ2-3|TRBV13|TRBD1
CASSLEQGESTDTQYF
TGTGCCAGCAGCTTAGAGCAGGGGGAAAGCACAGATACGCAGTATTTT
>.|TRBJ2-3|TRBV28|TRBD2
CAAGGFEAGTQYF
TGTGCCGCGGGGGGTTTCGAGGCCGGTACGCAGTATTTT
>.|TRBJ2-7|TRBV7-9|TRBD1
CSSSLTGGQTYEQYF
TGTTCCAGCAGCCTGACAGGGGGCCAGACCTACGAGCAGTACTTC
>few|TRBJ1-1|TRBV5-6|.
CASSFRQAQAFF
TGTGCCAGCAGCTTTCGACAGGCTCAAGCTTTCTTT
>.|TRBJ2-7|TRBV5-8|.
CASSLFPQGGFPYEQYF
TGTGCCAGCAGCCTATTTCCCCAAGGGGGTTTCCCCTACGAGCAGTACTTC
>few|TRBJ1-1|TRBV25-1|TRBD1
CASSEIDRGRPLEAFF
TGTGCCAGCAGTGAAATAGACAGGGGGCGACCACTAGAAGCTTTCTTT
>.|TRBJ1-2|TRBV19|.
CASSIATGVGYGYTF
TGTGCCAGTAGTATAGCAACCGGGGTGGGGTATGGCTACACCTTC
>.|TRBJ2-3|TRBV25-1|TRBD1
CASSDPGGQGAVRGTQYF
TGTGCCAGCAGTGATCCTGGGGGACAGGGGGCTGTTCGAGGTACGCAGTATTTT
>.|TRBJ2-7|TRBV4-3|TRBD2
CASSQGAGGTLYEQYF
TGCGCCAGCAGCCAAGGGGCGGGGGGGACACTCTACGAGCAGTACTTC
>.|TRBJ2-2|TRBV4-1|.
CASSSRPGLNTGELFF
TGCGCCAGCAGCTCACGACCGGGACTTAACACCGGGGAGCTGTTTTTT
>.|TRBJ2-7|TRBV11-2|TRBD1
CASSLDRGTGIYEQYF
TGTGCCAGCAGCTTAGATCGTGGGACAGGGATCTACGAGCAGTACTTC
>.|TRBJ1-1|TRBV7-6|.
CASSPTPGAEAFF
TGTGCCAGCAGCCCTACTCCAGGGGCTGAAGCTTTCTTT
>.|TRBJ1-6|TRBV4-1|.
CASSQPEGAYNSPLHF
TGCGCCAGCAGCCAGCCGGAAGGGGCATATAATTCACCCCTCCACTTT
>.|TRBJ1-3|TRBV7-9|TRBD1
CASSLGDRVTGNTIYF
TGTGCCAGCAGCTTAGGGGACAGGGTGACTGGAAACACCATATATTTT
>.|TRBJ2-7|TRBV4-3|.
CASSLTLPYEQYF
TGCGCCAGCAGCTTGACTCTCCCCTACGAGCAGTACTTC
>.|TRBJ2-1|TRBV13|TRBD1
CASNAPGTAFYNEQFF
TGTGCCAGCAACGCCCCCGGGACAGCTTTCTACAATGAGCAGTTCTTC
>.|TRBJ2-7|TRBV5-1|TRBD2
CASSLVAGGPLYEQYF
TGCGCCAGCAGCTTGGTAGCGGGGGGCCCTCTTTACGAGCAGTACTTC
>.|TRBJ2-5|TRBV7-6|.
CASSLFGGGLQETQYF
TGTGCCAGCAGCTTATTCGGCGGGGGCCTTCAAGAGACCCAGTACTTC
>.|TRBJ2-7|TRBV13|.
CVSSLYGGPLEQYF
TGTGTCAGCAGCTTGTATGGAGGTCCCCTCGAGCAGTACTTC
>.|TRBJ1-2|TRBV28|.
CASRSLSYAGYTF
TGTGCCAGCAGATCCTTATCCTACGCTGGCTACACCTTC
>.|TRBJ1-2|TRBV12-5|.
CASGLGTTDRSNYGYTF
TGTGCTAGTGGTTTGGGGACGACGGACAGATCTAACTATGGCTACACCTTC
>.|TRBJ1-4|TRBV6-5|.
CASSPSRGNEKLFF
TGTGCCAGCAGCCCCTCGAGGGGGAACGAAAAACTGTTTTTT
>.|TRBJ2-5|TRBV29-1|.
CSVEPPWTYQETQYF
TGCAGCGTTGAGCCTCCCTGGACATACCAAGAGACCCAGTACTTC
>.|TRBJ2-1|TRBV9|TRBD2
CASSVVGGMDEQFF
TGTGCCAGCAGCGTAGTGGGAGGGATGGATGAGCAGTTCTTC
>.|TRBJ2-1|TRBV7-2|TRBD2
CASSYRGGLNEQFF
TGTGCCAGCAGCTATCGGGGGGGGTTAAATGAGCAGTTCTTC
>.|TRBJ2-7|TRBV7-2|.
CASSLTSSYEQYF
TGTGCCAGCAGCTTAACCAGCTCCTACGAGCAGTACTTC
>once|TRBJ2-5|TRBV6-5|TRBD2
CASNRLAGDQETQYF
TGTGCCAGCAACCGACTAGCGGGGGACCAAGAGACCCAGTACTTC
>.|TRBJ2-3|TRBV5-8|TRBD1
CASMRPGQDLIWTDTQYF
TGTGCCAGCATGCGCCCGGGACAGGACTTAATATGGACAGATACGCAGTATTTT
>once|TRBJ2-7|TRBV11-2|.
CASSFYLYEQYF
TGTGCCAGCAGCTTTTATCTCTACGAGCAGTACTTC